This T cell receptor beta chain came from a study of shared clonotypes between healthy human individuals. Study-level findings and limits: How much donors shared clonotypes was expected to be affected by sequencing depth.

Genomic DNA of each subset was evenly split across several immunoSEQ plates. Study processing details: Filtering was not the same, since immunoSEQ gave junction-only sequences without quality scores. Using immunoSEQ multiplex PCR, the repertoire was profiled, and TCRdb retains in-frame clones only, with some absent. The V and J calls and clone size come from that table; D and trimming were worked out from the DNA. The sample comprises approximately 2.4 million clones, 90% to 97% of which are singletons, and roughly 0.13% rests with the top ten. The donor population consisted of healthy HIV-negative adults with no recent acute infections or vaccinations. For this clone: Its antigen is not known.

Trimming removed 0 bases at V and 5 bases at J, with 16 bases between. There are 17 residues in the CDR3. Germline values: CDR1 KGHSH, CDR2 LQKENI. The chain links TRBV18 to TRBJ2-2; D ambiguous. The sample consisted of naive CD4+ T cells sorted from blood. The subset here: CD45RA+ positively selected. This TCR came from a man between 18 and 35 years old in good health. The CDR3 DNA reads as TGTGCCAGCTCACCACCTCATCTGCAGCGCGCAACCGGGGAGCTGTTTTTT. Translated: CASSPPHLQRATGELFF.